The following is a TCR beta chain sequence with its context. CDR3 length: 10 amino acids. The germline V gene has CDR1 LNHDA and CDR2 SQIVND (reference sequence). Deletions cut 10 bases from V and 3 bases from J, with 7 bases between. Per the study methods: Counts of nucleated cells, estimated from reference gene primer amplification, were obtained. Profiling relied on immunoSEQ multiplex PCR, and the TCRdb table lists in-frame clones only, not all of them. Clonal size and the V and J genes are those of that table, whereas D and trimming came from the DNA. The sample shows about 130,000 clones, about 79% of them seen only once. This record belongs to a study of blood T cell repertoires in COVID-19. Study-wide background: COVID-19 samples collected from the United States, Italy and Spain covered acute and convalescent phases. The analysed material was cDNA or gDNA that came from T cells, B-cell-depleted T cells, or PBMCs.

The sample taken for sequencing was peripheral blood. The chain has TRBV19 and TRBJ2-7, with D possibly being TRBD1 (5 bases). This sequence was found in a man aged 40-55 years with active or convalescent COVID-19. In nucleotides, the CDR3 is TGTGCCAAGACAGTCTACGAGCAGTACTTC. Translating it yields CAKTVYEQYF.